A single sample gave rise to the 30 T cell receptor beta chains below, sequenced in a study of identical twins. MiXCR, applied by TCRdb to the 5' RACE reads, yields one record per CDR3 protein. The data contain roughly 720,000 distinct CDR3 sequences, about 20% of them singletons. These same data were also listed under a study on T cells expressing NK-cell markers.

Sequencing used PBMCs. All receptors derive from a woman under 30 in good health.

This clonotype came up a few times. CDR3 nucleotide sequence: TGTGCCAGCAGCGCGGCGGGATCTAACTATGGCTACACCTTC. This sequence encodes CASSAAGSNYGYTF. This chain joins TRBV9 and TRBJ1-2, with D uncertain. CDR1 and CDR2 from the germline V gene are SGDLS and YYNGEE. The V gene lost 3 bases and the J gene lost 0 bases, with 9 bases spanning the gap. The length of the CDR3 is 14 residues.

This clonotype was found many times. The chain employs TRBV6-5 and TRBJ1-2; maybe TRBD1 (6 bases). Germline CDR1 reads MNHEY; CDR2 reads SVGAGI. The CDR3 contains 14 residues. V lost 9 bases, J lost 4 bases, and 18 bases lay in between. CDR3 nucleotide sequence: TGTGCCAGTAATTACCAGGGGAAAGGCTATGGCTACACCTTC. Its translation: CASNYQGKGYGYTF.

This clonotype was detected only a few times. The V and J genes are TRBV29-1 and TRBJ2-5, with 9 bases lining up with TRBD1. With 6 bases clipped from V and 4 bases from J, the junction kept 6 bases outside the gene matches. Per germline, CDR1 SQVTM and CDR2 ANQGSEA. The CDR3 is made up of 13 amino acids. DNA of the CDR3: TGCAGCGTAGAAACGACAGGGGGAGAGACCCAGTACTTC. It encodes CSVETTGGETQYF.

This chain joins TRBV10-3 and TRBJ2-2, with 14 bases that match TRBD2. The CDR3 runs 18 residues. Germline V lookup: CDR1 ENHRY, CDR2 SYGVKD. J lost 2 bases, V lost 2 bases, and 4 bases had no gene match. The CDR3 sequence: CAISEGTSGGPNTGELFF. CDR3 in DNA: TGTGCCATCAGTGAGGGGACTAGCGGGGGCCCTAACACCGGGGAGCTGTTTTTT.

V usage is TRBV27 and J usage is TRBJ2-7; no firm D call. The CDR3 is made up of 12 amino acids. Trimming stripped 4 bases from V and 3 bases from J, with 7 bases between. The V gene's germline CDR1 is MNHEY and CDR2 SMNVEV (reference sequence). CDR3 residues: CASSSRYYEQYF. The CDR3 region has the DNA TGTGCCAGCAGTTCCAGATACTACGAGCAGTACTTC.

This clonotype was observed a few times. This rearrangement joins TRBV3-1 to TRBJ2-7; D is perhaps TRBD1 (6 bases). The CDR3 contains 15 residues. Germline V lookup: CDR1 LGHDT, CDR2 YNNKEL (reference sequence). Trimming left V 4 bases short and J 3 bases short, with 16 bases between. Here the CDR3 DNA reads TGTGCCAGCAGCCCCCTCTTCCAAGGGGGCTACGAGCAGTACTTC. Translated, it gives CASSPLFQGGYEQYF.

A few counts support this clonotype. CDR3 sequence (DNA): TGTGCCAGCAGTGCGCGTAGCGGGGGGACTGGGGAGCTGTTTTTT. Translating it yields CASSARSGGTGELFF. The chain uses TRBV2 and TRBJ2-2; 10 positions agree with TRBD2. The junction had 7 bases not matched to a gene; V was cut back by 4 bases and J by 8 bases. This CDR3 is 15 amino acids long. In germline, CDR1 is SNHLY, CDR2 FYNNEI. Full variable domain (remainder filled in from reference TRBV2 and TRBJ2-2): EPEVTQTPSHQVTQMGQEVILRCVPISNHLYFYWYRQILGQKVEFLVSFYNNEISEKSEIFDDQFSVERPDGSNFTLKIRSTKLEDSAMYFCASSARSGGTGELFFGEGSRLTVL.

The chain combines TRBV3-1 with TRBJ2-7; D call uncertain. There are 12 residues in the CDR3. Deletions cut 4 bases from V and 5 bases from J, with 9 bases between. Looked up from germline, CDR1 is LGHDT and CDR2 is YNNKEL (reference sequence). The CDR3 is CASSPSTDEQYF. In DNA form, the CDR3 reads TGTGCCAGCAGCCCCTCGACGGACGAGCAGTACTTC.

In this sample, this clonotype turned up a few times. The chain recombines TRBV7-9 with TRBJ2-7; possible D gene TRBD2, 7 bases. The germline gives CDR1 SEHNR, CDR2 FQNEAQ (reference sequence). This CDR3 has 16 residues. Trimming left V 3 bases short and J 4 bases short, with 19 bases between. Here the CDR3 reads CASSFGWGGQEYEQYF. CDR3 coding DNA: TGTGCCAGCAGCTTTGGCTGGGGGGGCCAGGAATACGAGCAGTACTTC. The full variable domain, its missing parts supplied by reference TRBV7-9 and TRBJ2-7, is DTGVSQNPRHKITKRGQNVTFRCDPISEHNRLYWYRQTLGQGPEFLTYFQNEAQLEKSRLLSDRFSAERPKGSFSTLEIQRTEQGDSAMYLCASSFGWGGQEYEQYFGPGTRLTVT.

For the CDR3, the DNA is TGTGCCAGCTCAAGCCTCGCAGCCTACGAGCAGTACTTC. This gives the protein CASSSLAAYEQYF. This chain links TRBV6-1 with TRBJ2-7, with D unresolved. Germline CDR1 MNHNS, CDR2 SASEGT. Trimming removed 8 bases at V and 2 bases at J, with 13 bases between. The CDR3 consists of 13 residues.

With regard to this clonotype: The germline gene is not matched at one end of the junction; a read error may be the cause. J is TRBJ1-2 and V is TRBV20-1; 7 bases line up with TRBD1. In germline, CDR1 is DFQATT, CDR2 SNEGSKA (reference sequence). This CDR3 is built from 9 residues. In nucleotides, the CDR3 is TGCAGTGCTACTGACAGGGCCGCCTTC. It encodes CSATDRAAF.

This clonotype has only a few counts. The rearrangement uses TRBV6-4 and TRBJ2-5, with TRBD1 matching over 8 bases. Per germline, CDR1 MRHNA and CDR2 SNTAGT. The V gene end was trimmed by 8 bases and the J gene end by 4 bases; junction bases not matched to a gene: 9. This CDR3 region has 14 residues. The CDR3 sequence: CASADRGGRETQYF. The CDR3 DNA follows: TGTGCCAGCGCAGACAGGGGAGGACGAGAGACCCAGTACTTC.

This clonotype showed up just a few times. The chain joins TRBV20-1 to TRBJ2-7; 7 bases line up with TRBD2. Germline V gene sequence: CDR1 DFQATT, CDR2 SNEGSKA (reference sequence). This CDR3 comprises 13 residues. J gave up 5 bases and V 3 bases, and 7 bases lay outside the gene matches. CDR3 region: CSASTPGRDEQYF. The CDR3 region has the DNA TGCAGTGCTAGCACGCCAGGGAGGGACGAGCAGTACTTC.

This chain uses TRBV7-9 with TRBJ1-6; D gene uncertain. V lost 2 bases to trimming and J lost 8 bases, with 4 bases between them. Germline values: CDR1 SEHNR, CDR2 FQNEAQ (reference sequence). This CDR3 is built from 12 residues. The CDR3 DNA reads as TGTGCCAGCAGCTTAAACGATTCACCCCTCCACTTT. This gives the protein CASSLNDSPLHF.

V usage is TRBV4-1 and J usage is TRBJ2-3; D may be TRBD1 (6 bases). This CDR3 is 15 amino acids long. Germline V gene data show CDR1 as MGHRA and CDR2 as YSYEKL. Trimming cost V 6 bases and J 3 bases, with 16 bases left between them. The CDR3 DNA reads TGCGCCAGCAGTCAAATCCCAGGGGATACAGATACGCAGTATTTT. Amino acids: CASSQIPGDTDTQYF.

This clonotype was seen more than once but under ten times. The chain is built from TRBV20-1 and TRBJ1-5; D not certain. This CDR3 is built from 16 residues. The V end was cut by 0 bases, the J end by 3 bases, with 15 bases between. Germline assignment: CDR1 DFQATT and CDR2 SNEGSKA (reference sequence). CDR3 sequence reads: CSARDRRGLHNQPQHF. The DNA of the CDR3 is TGCAGTGCTAGAGATCGAAGAGGGCTGCACAATCAGCCCCAGCATTTT.

This clonotype was observed a few times. This chain links TRBV18 with TRBJ1-2; D is perhaps TRBD1 (5 bases). Germline V CDR1 and CDR2: KGHSH, LQKENI. The CDR3 has 15 amino acids. V was shortened by 0 bases and J by 8 bases, with 16 bases between the two germline ends. CDR3 protein: CASSPPPGLGGGYTF. The CDR3 DNA reads TGTGCCAGCTCACCACCACCGGGACTCGGAGGAGGCTACACCTTC.

The chain recombines TRBV10-3 with TRBJ2-1; TRBD2 is a possible D gene (6 bases). The V end was cut by 10 bases, the J end by 5 bases, with 18 bases between. The CDR3 spans 14 residues. Germline V gene lookup returns CDR1 ENHRY and CDR2 SYGVKD. CDR3 loop: CATGGGAVNNEQFF. CDR3 coding DNA: TGTGCCACTGGGGGAGGAGCGGTGAACAATGAGCAGTTCTTC.

This chain joins TRBV10-3 and TRBJ2-2; TRBD1 is a possible D gene (6 bases). CDR1 and CDR2 (germline): ENHRY, SYGVKD. This CDR3 is built from 15 residues. V lost 2 bases to trimming and J lost 7 bases, with 14 bases between them. DNA of the CDR3: TGTGCCATCAGTGAGACAGGGTTCGTCGGCGGGGAGCTGTTTTTT. Its protein is CAISETGFVGGELFF.

This clonotype was counted a few times. The J gene is TRBJ2-1, the V gene TRBV20-1; D may correspond to TRBD1 or TRBD2 (5 bases each). Trimming took off 0 bases at V and 5 bases at J, with 17 bases between the two ends. Germline assignment: CDR1 DFQATT and CDR2 SNEGSKA (reference sequence). The CDR3 is made up of 16 amino acids. The chain's CDR3 is CSARDEWGRGNNEQFF. The CDR3 region has the DNA TGCAGTGCTAGAGATGAGTGGGGACGCGGAAACAATGAGCAGTTCTTC.

The CDR3 bases are TGTGCCAGCAGCTTAAGGAACAATGAGCAGTTCTTC. Translating gives CASSLRNNEQFF. This sequence joins TRBV7-9 and TRBJ2-1; D uncertain. The CDR3 spans 12 residues. The germline V gene encodes CDR1 SEHNR and CDR2 FQNEAQ (reference sequence). The ends were cut back, 2 bases at V and 5 bases at J, with 4 bases in the middle.

This chain links TRBV12-3 or TRBV12-4 with TRBJ1-1; tentative D call: TRBD1 (5 bases). The V end was cut by 7 bases, the J end by 7 bases, with 19 bases between. The CDR3 spans 14 residues. CDR3 nucleotides: TGTGCCAGCACCCTAACAGGTTCGGGCAGTGAAGCTTTCTTT. It specifies CASTLTGSGSEAFF.

The rearrangement links TRBV2 to TRBJ2-3; TRBD2 matches 7 bases. Trimming removed 6 bases from V and 6 bases from J; junction bases left unmatched: 9. Per germline, CDR1 SNHLY and CDR2 FYNNEI. CDR3 length: 14 residues. In nucleotides, the CDR3 is TGTGCCAGCAGGGCCGGGACTACAGCGGATACGCAGTATTTT. Translated, it gives CASRAGTTADTQYF.

This clonotype has a handful of counts. This chain links TRBV27 with TRBJ2-7; the D is unclear. V was shortened by 8 bases and J by 0 bases, with 5 bases between the two germline ends. CDR1 is MNHEY and CDR2 is SMNVEV in the germline V gene (reference sequence). This CDR3 has 11 residues. CDR3 sequence reads: CASPRSYEQYF. CDR3 DNA: TGTGCCAGCCCGCGCTCCTACGAGCAGTACTTC.

This clonotype was seen at least ten times. CDR3 loop: CASSARQGINTEAFF. In nucleotides, the CDR3 is TGCGCCAGCAGCGCAAGACAGGGGATCAACACTGAAGCTTTCTTT. The V and J genes are TRBV5-1 and TRBJ1-1; 8 bases fit TRBD1. The length of the CDR3 is 15 residues. CDR1 SGHRS and CDR2 YFSETQ come from the germline V gene. Trimming cost V 4 bases and J 2 bases; bases outside gene matches: 7.

J is TRBJ2-1 and V is TRBV14; 8 bases fit TRBD1. This CDR3 has 17 residues. Germline assignment: CDR1 SGHDN and CDR2 FVKESK. Trimming at V came to 4 bases and at J to 0 bases, leaving 8 bases not matched to a gene. DNA of the CDR3: TGTGCCAGCAGCCCCAGATTACAGGGGGGCTCCTACAATGAGCAGTTCTTC. Its translation: CASSPRLQGGSYNEQFF.

Only a few counts were recorded for this clonotype. V is TRBV12-3 or TRBV12-4 and J is TRBJ1-2; D is uncertain. The CDR3 extends over 13 amino acids. Between the trimmed V and J ends, which lost 2 bases and 7 bases, there was a span of 11 bases. CDR3 coding DNA: TGTGCCAGCAGTTTAATGCTAGGCGGTGGCTACACCTTC. Translating gives CASSLMLGGGYTF.

The chain is built from TRBV6-2 or TRBV6-3 and TRBJ2-1; tentatively, D is TRBD2 (6 bases). V was pared by 5 bases and J by 12 bases, with 11 bases between. From germline, CDR1 is MNHEY and CDR2 SVGEGT. This CDR3 has 11 amino acids. CDR3 protein: CASSRMGGQFF. The CDR3 bases are TGTGCCAGCAGTCGAATGGGGGGGCAGTTCTTC.

This clonotype has just a few counts. V and J are TRBV5-1 and TRBJ1-4, with a tentative D call TRBD1 (6 bases). Germline V CDR1 and CDR2: SGHRS, YFSETQ. V was shortened by 0 bases and J by 7 bases, with 13 bases between the two germline ends. The CDR3 loop spans 15 amino acids. CDR3 nucleotide sequence: TGCGCCAGCAGCTTGGTGGGGGGCGCGGTTGAAAAACTGTTTTTT. Translating it yields CASSLVGGAVEKLFF.

The chain joins TRBV7-3 to TRBJ2-1; D assignment may be TRBD1 or TRBD2 (6 bases each). The CDR3 spans 20 residues. The germline gives CDR1 SGHTA, CDR2 FQGTGA. V shed 0 bases and J shed 1 base, with 22 bases lying between them. In DNA form, the CDR3 reads TGTGCCAGCAGCTTAACGATTGCCCACCGGGGGCCGGTATCCTACAATGAGCAGTTCTTC. Amino acids: CASSLTIAHRGPVSYNEQFF.